The 19 T cell receptor beta chains reported below all come from one sample, sequenced in a study of regulatory T cells in long-lasting Graves disease. Arm-PCR with iRepertoire HTBI primers amplified the CDR3 regions for these TCR beta libraries. TCRdb analysed the multiplex PCR reads with MiXCR anew, one entry per CDR3 protein. The data contain about 470,000 distinct CDR3 sequences, 20% to 25% of them singletons. Specified time point: persistent/refractory GD, antithyroid drugs over 5 years with positive TRAb. The TCR library was made from RNA extracted from PBMCs. The sample was peripheral blood mononuclear cells (PBMCs), taken when the disease was refractory, from a patient treated with antithyroid drugs. The receptors come from a female donor with Graves disease.

The V and J genes are TRBV7-3 and TRBJ1-1; D is ambiguous. Per the germline V gene, CDR1 is SGHTA and CDR2 is FQGTGA. Trimming pared 3 bases from V and 0 bases from J, leaving 11 bases between. The CDR3 runs to 15 residues. Here the CDR3 DNA reads TGTGCCAGCAGCTTGGAGATGGCGGTGAACACTGAAGCTTTCTTT. Translated: CASSLEMAVNTEAFF.

The chain couples TRBV7-2 to TRBJ2-7, with D unresolved. Germline V lookup: CDR1 SGHTA, CDR2 FQGNSA. This CDR3 is 13 amino acids long. The germline V and J ends were trimmed by 1 base and 6 bases, with 10 bases remaining between them. CDR3 protein: CASSLDLGSEQYF. DNA for the CDR3: TGTGCCAGCAGCTTAGATTTGGGTTCCGAGCAGTACTTC. Full variable domain (remainder filled in from reference TRBV7-2 and TRBJ2-7): GAGVSQSPSNKVTEKGKDVELRCDPISGHTALYWYRQSLGQGLEFLIYFQGNSAPDKSGLPSDRFSAERTGGSVSTLTIQRTQQEDSAVYLCASSLDLGSEQYFGPGTRLTVT.

About this clonotype: Possible read error: a much larger clone is one base away. This rearrangement joins TRBV5-5 to TRBJ1-2; perhaps TRBD1 as D (6 bases). The germline CDR1 and CDR2 sequences are SGHKS and YYEKEE (reference sequence). This CDR3 contains 19 residues. The DNA for the CDR3 is TGTGCCAGCGGCTTCAGACAGGTCCGCAGGGATGACTTTGGCTATGGCTACACCTTC. Translated, it gives CASGFRQVRRDDFGYGYTF. Full variable domain (outside the CDR3, taken from reference TRBV5-5 and TRBJ1-2): DAGVTQSPTHLIKTRGQQVTLRCSPISGHKSVSWYQQVLGQGPQFIFQYYEKEERGRGNFPDRFSARQFPNYSSELNVNALLLGDSALYLCASGFRQVRRDDFGYGYTFGSGTRLTVV.

The chain has TRBV9 and TRBJ1-5; TRBD1 is a possible D gene (5 bases). CDR3 length: 15 amino acids. The V and J ends lost 0 bases and 10 bases respectively, with 17 bases between them. In germline, CDR1 is SGDLS, CDR2 YYNGEE. The CDR3 bases are TGTGCCAGCAGCGTAGGGTCAGGGTTGAGGGAACCCCAGCATTTT. Amino acids: CASSVGSGLREPQHF.

This clonotype was recorded a few times. V gene TRBV20-1 combines with J gene TRBJ1-5, with D perhaps matching TRBD1 (5 bases). Trimming took off 6 bases at V and 5 bases at J, with 14 bases between the two ends. The CDR3 contains 13 residues. The germline CDR1 and CDR2 sequences are DFQATT and SNEGSKA (reference sequence). DNA for the CDR3: TGCAGTGCGTACGAGGAAGGGGATCAGCCCCAGCATTTT. Translating it yields CSAYEEGDQPQHF.

In its sample, this clonotype was seen a few times. The CDR3 reads CAISRTGEDEKLFF. The CDR3 DNA reads TGTGCCATCAGTCGGACAGGGGAGGATGAAAAACTGTTTTTT. The V call is TRBV10-3, the J call TRBJ1-4; TRBD1 agrees at 9 bases. CDR3 length equals 14 residues. Germline-derived CDR1 and CDR2 are ENHRY and SYGVKD. Unmatched junction bases numbered 4, after V lost 5 bases and J lost 6 bases.

This clonotype was observed a few times. V is TRBV7-2 and J is TRBJ1-5, with a weak D call TRBD1 (5 bases). Germline CDR1 reads SGHTA; CDR2 reads FQGNSA. Trimming cost V 5 bases and J 4 bases, with 12 bases left between them. This CDR3 contains 14 residues. This CDR3 is CASSDRDWNQPQHF. CDR3 DNA: TGTGCCAGCAGCGATCGGGACTGGAATCAGCCCCAGCATTTT.

This chain uses TRBV5-1 with TRBJ2-4, with TRBD1 matching over 8 bases. The germline V gene encodes CDR1 SGHRS and CDR2 YFSETQ. The CDR3 is made up of 16 amino acids. V lost 0 bases to trimming and J lost 5 bases; unmatched junction nucleotides: 7. CDR3 protein: CASSLVAGGFENIQYF. The CDR3 DNA reads as TGCGCCAGCAGCTTGGTGGCAGGGGGCTTTGAAAACATTCAGTACTTC.

This clonotype has a count of ten or more. DNA of the CDR3: TGTGCCAGCAGCCAATGGACAGAACCGGGCGAGCAGTACTTC. The encoded protein is CASSQWTEPGEQYF. The rearrangement uses TRBV7-2 and TRBJ2-7, with a weak D call TRBD1 (6 bases). The germline V gene encodes CDR1 SGHTA and CDR2 FQGNSA. Between the trimmed V and J ends, which lost 5 bases and 6 bases, there was a span of 17 bases. The CDR3 is 14 amino acids.

The chain carries TRBV19 and TRBJ1-2, with no clear D. The germline CDR1 and CDR2 sequences are LNHDA and SQIVND (reference sequence). V was shortened by 0 bases and J by 0 bases, with 8 bases between the two germline ends. The CDR3 is 15 residues long. Here the CDR3 reads CASSIDSLANYGYTF. The CDR3 DNA reads TGTGCCAGTAGTATAGACAGCCTTGCTAACTATGGCTACACCTTC.

The J gene is TRBJ2-2, the V gene TRBV5-5, with 7 bases matching TRBD1. Trimming at V came to 5 bases and at J to 0 bases, leaving 7 bases not matched to a gene. Per the germline V gene, CDR1 is SGHKS and CDR2 is YYEKEE (reference sequence). The CDR3 is made up of 16 amino acids. CDR3 in amino acids: CASRTGTAPNTGELFF. The CDR3 DNA reads TGTGCCAGCAGGACCGGGACAGCTCCGAACACCGGGGAGCTGTTTTTT.

This clonotype was counted only a few times. The V call is TRBV6-2 or TRBV6-3, the J call TRBJ2-1; possible D gene TRBD2, 6 bases. Trimming stripped 6 bases from V and 10 bases from J, with 22 bases between. CDR3 length equals 15 residues. Germline CDR1 MNHEY, CDR2 SVGEGT. The CDR3 sequence: CASRTAGYPVEEQFF. CDR3 nucleotide sequence: TGTGCCAGCAGGACCGCGGGATACCCCGTTGAGGAGCAGTTCTTC.

The chain has TRBV30 and TRBJ1-6; D might be TRBD1 (5 bases). Germline V gene data show CDR1 as GTSNPN and CDR2 as SVGIG (reference sequence). Trimming took off 0 bases at V and 3 bases at J, with 15 bases between the two ends. The CDR3 is 17 amino acids. The CDR3 here is CAWSVQRGYNYNSPLHF. The CDR3 coding sequence is TGTGCCTGGAGTGTACAAAGGGGATATAACTATAATTCACCCCTCCACTTT.

This clonotype was recorded once. The gene calls are TRBV9 and TRBJ2-7, with 8 bases fitting TRBD1. Germline CDR1 SGDLS, CDR2 YYNGEE. V trimming: 6 bases; J trimming: 4 bases; junction bases outside the gene matches: 27. The CDR3 has 20 residues. CDR3 loop: CASTPGVMGLTGDDFYEQYF. CDR3 nucleotides: TGTGCCAGCACCCCGGGGGTTATGGGCTTGACAGGGGACGATTTTTACGAGCAGTACTTC.

Concerning this clonotype: A read error may explain this, as a much larger clone is one base away. This chain joins TRBV7-6 and TRBJ2-2, with D uncertain. Germline V lookup: CDR1 SGHVS, CDR2 FNYEAQ. There are 16 residues in the CDR3. CDR3 region: CASSLGNDVKTGELLF. The CDR3 nucleotides read TGTGCCAGCAGCTTAGGGAACGACGTGAAGACCGGAGAGCTGCTTTTT.

This clonotype was counted at least ten times. The chain uses TRBV6-5 and TRBJ2-2, with D uncertain. V gave up 3 bases and J gave up 2 bases, with 10 bases separating them. Germline CDR1 is MNHEY and CDR2 is SVGAGI. CDR3 length equals 15 residues. Here the CDR3 reads CASSYWQDNTGELFF. Written as DNA, the CDR3 is TGTGCCAGCAGTTATTGGCAGGACAACACCGGGGAGCTGTTTTTT.

The rearrangement links TRBV20-1 to TRBJ2-1, with 9 positions matching TRBD2. The CDR3 covers 15 residues. Germline V gene lookup returns CDR1 DFQATT and CDR2 SNEGSKA (reference sequence). Trimming took 0 bases from V and 7 from J; bases not matched to a gene: 7. CDR3 nucleotide sequence: TGCAGTGCTAGAGATGCGGGGCGGGGGGGAAATGAGCAGTTCTTC. It encodes CSARDAGRGGNEQFF.

This clonotype was seen repeatedly, ten times or more. The chain combines TRBV12-3 or TRBV12-4 with TRBJ1-5, with TRBD1 identical over 9 bases. The CDR3 is 14 amino acids. The V and J ends lost 6 bases and 7 bases, in that order; junction bases with no gene match: 7. The CDR3 sequence: CASRQTGGWQPQHF. The CDR3, as DNA: TGTGCCAGCAGGCAGACAGGGGGTTGGCAGCCCCAGCATTTT.

This clonotype was detected only a few times. The V and J genes are TRBV27 and TRBJ2-1; the match to TRBD1 covers 9 bases. After removal of 10 bases from V and 7 bases from J, the junction contained 14 bases not matched to a gene. This CDR3 region has 15 residues. Per germline, CDR1 MNHEY and CDR2 SMNVEV (reference sequence). The CDR3: CATSLGTGLGNEQFF. CDR3 DNA: TGTGCCACCAGCCTCGGGACAGGGTTGGGGAATGAGCAGTTCTTC.